This TCR beta chain is drawn from a study of T cells in localized non-small cell lung cancer. TCRdb's copy holds only in-frame clones and misses some; the assay was immunoSEQ multiplex PCR. This table holds 75,000 to 95,000 clones, roughly 89% found once. This clone was seen only once. Its target is unknown. The CDR3 runs to 16 residues. Per germline, CDR1 MNHEY and CDR2 SVGAGI. V gave up 0 bases and J gave up 5 bases; unmatched junction bases: 6. Study outcomes and limitations: Overall survival was longer when the density of T cells in the blood was higher. Heterogeneity remains possible because sequencing was limited to only one tumor region.

The rearrangement joins TRBV6-5 to TRBJ2-7; 11 positions agree with TRBD1. The starting material was peripheral blood, obtained before any cancer treatment. This clonotype originated in a man aged 35 to 69 with stage I squamous cell lung carcinoma. CDR3 bases: TGTGCCAGCAGTTACTCGGGACCGGGACAGGGGGACGAGCAGTACTTC. Amino acids: CASSYSGPGQGDEQYF.